This T cell receptor (beta chain) was identified in a study of blood T cells in healthy people across ages. The second PCR ran roughly 6 to 12 cycles with a sample-barcoded 5' primer and J-beta primers. TCRdb re-derived calls from the 5' RACE reads in MiXCR, one entry per CDR3 protein. Of about 1.4 million distinct CDR3 sequences listed, approximately 63% are singletons. Donation came from healthy Caucasian individuals in Russia who were aged about 6 to 100. Per sample, extraction of total RNA gave at least 6 micrograms in every case. The V and J ends lost 4 bases and 6 bases, in that order; junction bases with no gene match: 6. Germline V gene sequence: CDR1 SGHRS, CDR2 YFSETQ. This CDR3 comprises 13 residues.

This sequence joins TRBV5-1 and TRBJ1-2, with TRBD1 identical over 7 bases. The sample was blood. The receptor comes from a man between 18 and 29 years old in good health. CDR3 loop: CASSQGQSDGYTF. The CDR3 DNA sequence: TGCGCCAGCAGCCAGGGACAGTCCGATGGCTACACCTTC.